A single sample is the source of the 3 T cell receptor beta chains below, sequenced in a study of blood T cell repertoires in COVID-19. The repertoire was sequenced with immunoSEQ multiplex PCR; TCRdb's copy has only in-frame clones and lacks some. This table holds 100,000 to 150,000 clones, around 81% found once. Input material: peripheral blood. These receptors were collected from a man in his sixties or seventies with acute or convalescent COVID-19.

This chain links TRBV15 with TRBJ2-3; D might be TRBD1 (5 bases). V was pared by 5 bases and J by 3 bases, with 12 bases between. The CDR3 totals 14 residues. The germline V gene encodes CDR1 LNHNV and CDR2 YYDKDF (reference sequence). CDR3 sequence: CATSDFAGTDTQYF. The CDR3 nucleotides read TGTGCCACCAGCGACTTTGCAGGGACAGATACGCAGTATTTT.

This chain's CDR3 is CASRDLLAGGLGTQYF. The CDR3 nucleotides are TGCGCCAGCAGAGATTTATTAGCGGGGGGGCTTGGTACGCAGTATTTT. V usage is TRBV10-2 and J usage is TRBJ2-3, with 11 bases aligning to TRBD2. CDR3 size: 16 residues. Germline CDR1 and CDR2: WSHSY and SAAADI. After removal of 6 bases from V and 8 bases from J, the junction contained 13 bases not matched to a gene.

This clone was recorded once. The gene calls are TRBV18 and TRBJ2-1; D gene uncertain. CDR1 KGHSH and CDR2 LQKENI come from the germline V gene. With 2 bases removed from V and 2 bases from J, the gap between germline ends came to 7 bases. The CDR3 consists of 14 residues. CDR3 loop: CASSPSRTYNEQFF. The CDR3 DNA follows: TGTGCCAGCTCACCATCGCGCACCTACAATGAGCAGTTCTTC.